Below are 20 T cell receptor beta chains sequenced from a single sample in a study of Ad26.COV2.S vaccination and SARS-CoV-2 variants. The table came from immunoSEQ multiplex PCR; TCRdb's copy has only in-frame clones and leaves some out. The sample gives 350,000 to 450,000 clones, around 92% of which show up once; 1.5% to 2% is in the top ten. Specified treatment: 19 received Ad26.COV2.S at low or high dose, single or two shots; a few received placebo; per-sample allocation not given. Sample collection was performed on day 63 after the first vaccine or placebo injection. Source: peripheral blood, taken in a trial of Ad26.COV2.S vaccine versus placebo. These receptors all come from a person between 18 and 60 years old who received the Ad26.COV2.S COVID-19 vaccine or a placebo.

This chain joins TRBV6-5 and TRBJ2-7; the D is unclear. Germline-derived CDR1 and CDR2 are MNHEY and SVGAGI. CDR3 size: 13 residues. V lost 6 bases and J lost 0, with 9 bases in between. Here the CDR3 reads CASSRPISYEQYF. DNA for the CDR3: TGTGCCAGCAGCCGACCTATCTCCTACGAGCAGTACTTC.

The genes are TRBV6-5 and TRBJ2-2; 9 nucleotides line up with TRBD1. Unmatched junction bases numbered 8, after V lost 6 bases and J lost 6 bases. CDR1 and CDR2 from the germline V gene are MNHEY and SVGAGI. This CDR3 contains 15 residues. DNA of the CDR3: TGTGCCAGCAGACCTAGGACAGGGGCGCCCGGGGAGCTGTTTTTT. It is translated as CASRPRTGAPGELFF.

The V gene is TRBV28, the J gene TRBJ2-7; 7 bases are shared with TRBD1. Germline V gives CDR1 MDHEN, CDR2 SYDVKM. This CDR3 has 16 residues. The V segment lost 4 bases and the J segment 2 bases; nucleotides outside the gene matches: 11. The CDR3 loop is CASSSYLGQNPYEQYF. The DNA of the CDR3 is TGTGCCAGCAGTTCTTACCTGGGACAGAACCCCTACGAGCAGTACTTC.

This rearrangement joins TRBV5-1 to TRBJ2-1; the match to TRBD2 covers 11 bases. This CDR3 has 16 amino acids. Looked up from germline, CDR1 is SGHRS and CDR2 is YFSETQ. The junction had 4 bases not matched to a gene; V was cut back by 0 bases and J by 5 bases. CDR3: CASSLDGTSGNNEQFF. The CDR3 DNA follows: TGCGCCAGCAGCTTGGATGGGACTAGCGGCAACAATGAGCAGTTCTTC.

This chain uses TRBV2 with TRBJ2-1; TRBD1 matches 9 bases. Germline V gives CDR1 SNHLY, CDR2 FYNNEI. This CDR3 has 15 residues. The V and J ends lost 8 bases and 9 bases, in that order; junction bases with no gene match: 14. This CDR3 is CASVEPGTGRSEQFF. The CDR3 DNA reads TGTGCCAGCGTAGAGCCCGGGACAGGGAGAAGTGAGCAGTTCTTC. Supplemented by reference TRBV2 and TRBJ2-1, the full variable domain reads EPEVTQTPSHQVTQMGQEVILRCVPISNHLYFYWYRQILGQKVEFLVSFYNNEISEKSEIFDDQFSVERPDGSNFTLKIRSTKLEDSAMYFCASVEPGTGRSEQFFGPGTRLTVL.

This chain connects TRBV28 to TRBJ2-2; TRBD2 matches 7 bases. The ends lost 5 bases at V and 6 bases at J; junction bases unmatched: 15. From germline, CDR1 is MDHEN and CDR2 SYDVKM. The CDR3 covers 17 residues. CDR3 in amino acids: CASSRFSGALPAGELFF. CDR3 sequence (DNA): TGTGCCAGCAGTCGATTCAGCGGGGCTCTACCAGCCGGGGAGCTGTTTTTT.

The chain uses TRBV4-3 and TRBJ2-7; perhaps TRBD1 as D (5 bases). Trimming took off 0 bases at V and 2 bases at J, with 14 bases between the two ends. Germline assignment: CDR1 LGHNA and CDR2 YSLEER. The CDR3 loop spans 16 amino acids. The CDR3 loop reads CASSQDVGWGTYEQYF. DNA for the CDR3: TGCGCCAGCAGCCAAGATGTGGGATGGGGCACCTACGAGCAGTACTTC.

This chain joins TRBV21-1 and TRBJ1-2. TRBV21-1 is shown as a pseudogene. This CDR3 contains 14 residues. This CDR3 reads CASSLRGLGYGYTF. For the CDR3, the DNA is TGTGCCAGCAGCCTCAGAGGACTTGGCTATGGCTACACCTTC.

This sequence joins TRBV4-3 and TRBJ1-2; D gene uncertain. CDR1 LGHNA and CDR2 YSLEER come from the germline V gene. Trimming took 1 base from V and 8 from J, leaving 11 bases between them. The CDR3 is 13 amino acids. The CDR3: CASSQVGGNGYTF. Written as DNA, the CDR3 is TGCGCCAGCAGCCAAGTCGGAGGCAACGGCTACACCTTC.

The chain uses TRBV5-4 and TRBJ2-1; no clear D gene. The germline V gene encodes CDR1 SGHNT and CDR2 YYREEE (reference sequence). The CDR3 runs 14 residues. The germline V and J ends were trimmed by 0 bases and 8 bases, with 12 bases remaining between them. CDR3 nucleotide sequence: TGTGCCAGCAGCTTGGCTAGGGTTGGGGATGAGCAGTTCTTC. It specifies CASSLARVGDEQFF.

CDR3 protein: CASSYSRGGSETQYF. The CDR3 bases are TGTGCCAGCAGTTACTCGCGGGGGGGCTCGGAGACCCAGTACTTC. V usage is TRBV6-5 and J usage is TRBJ2-5; 9 bases line up with TRBD2. Unmatched junction bases numbered 4, after V lost 0 bases and J lost 5 bases. Germline V CDR1 and CDR2: MNHEY, SVGAGI. CDR3 length: 15 residues.

The chain is built from TRBV6-5 and TRBJ2-1, with 9 bases lining up with TRBD1. V lost 5 bases and J lost 6; bases outside the gene matches: 2. This CDR3 spans 13 amino acids. The V gene's germline CDR1 is MNHEY and CDR2 SVGAGI. The CDR3 region has the DNA TGTGCCAGCAGTCCGACAGGGGGCAATGAGCAGTTCTTC. This codes for CASSPTGGNEQFF.

This sequence joins TRBV5-1 and TRBJ2-2; weak D call: TRBD2 (6 bases). With 7 bases removed from V and 2 bases from J, the gap between germline ends came to 21 bases. The CDR3 extends over 17 amino acids. Germline lookup yields CDR1 SGHRS and CDR2 YFSETQ. The CDR3, as DNA: TGCGCCAGCGGTCCTCCGAGGGGACTGAGCAACACCGGGGAGCTGTTTTTT. Translating gives CASGPPRGLSNTGELFF.

The gene calls are TRBV9 and TRBJ2-2; 8 positions match TRBD2. CDR3 size: 15 residues. The J segment lost 4 bases and the V segment lost 0 bases, leaving 2 bases of the junction unmatched. Germline CDR1 reads SGDLS; CDR2 reads YYNGEE. CDR3 sequence: CASSVEGLGTGELFF. CDR3 nucleotides: TGTGCCAGCAGCGTAGAGGGACTAGGCACCGGGGAGCTGTTTTTT.

The CDR3 is CASSQGWRGRLDTEAFF. The CDR3, as DNA: TGTGCCAGCAGCCAGGGATGGAGGGGGCGATTAGACACTGAAGCTTTCTTT. This chain links TRBV14 with TRBJ1-1; TRBD1 matches at 7 bases. Germline V gene sequence: CDR1 SGHDN, CDR2 FVKESK. Trimming removed 3 bases from V and 3 bases from J; junction bases left unmatched: 13. This CDR3 spans 17 amino acids.

The chain carries TRBV2 and TRBJ2-5, with 8 bases matching TRBD1. V trimming: 5 bases; J trimming: 4 bases; junction bases outside the gene matches: 6. In germline, CDR1 is SNHLY, CDR2 FYNNEI. CDR3 size: 14 residues. The CDR3 sequence is CASSPGQAVETQYF. The CDR3 bases are TGTGCCAGCAGTCCGGGACAGGCCGTAGAGACCCAGTACTTC.

This clone was counted between two and nine times. The chain has TRBV2 and TRBJ1-6; 7 bases agree with TRBD1. The length of the CDR3 is 15 residues. In germline, CDR1 is SNHLY, CDR2 FYNNEI. The junction had 8 bases not matched to a gene; V was cut back by 6 bases and J by 6 bases. Written as DNA, the CDR3 is TGTGCCAGCAGCCGACAGGGTCGGGGTAATTCACCCCTCCACTTT. Encoded protein: CASSRQGRGNSPLHF.

The chain couples TRBV5-8 to TRBJ1-6; D may be TRBD1 (6 bases). Germline V gives CDR1 SGHTS, CDR2 YDEGEE. The CDR3 extends over 19 amino acids. V was cut by 6 bases and J by 0 bases, with 22 bases left in between. CDR3 sequence (DNA): TGTGCCAGCAACAACCCGGACAGACTCTGGGGCTCCTATAATTCACCCCTCCACTTT. This encodes CASNNPDRLWGSYNSPLHF. Supplemented by reference TRBV5-8 and TRBJ1-6, the full variable domain reads EAGVTQSPTHLIKTRGQQATLRCSPISGHTSVYWYQQALGLGLQFLLWYDEGEERNRGNFPPRFSGRQFPNYSSELNVNALELEDSALYLCASNNPDRLWGSYNSPLHFGNGTRLTVT.

V and J are TRBV7-2 and TRBJ1-1; D not certain. CDR3 size: 12 residues. V was trimmed by 1 base and J by 0 bases, leaving 0 bases between them. Germline values: CDR1 SGHTA, CDR2 FQGNSA. Written as DNA, the CDR3 is TGTGCCAGCAGCTTAGTGAACACTGAAGCTTTCTTT. Translated: CASSLVNTEAFF.

This chain joins TRBV20-1 and TRBJ1-2; D perhaps matches TRBD1 (5 bases). The CDR3 has 11 residues. Germline CDR1 is DFQATT and CDR2 is SNEGSKA (reference sequence). The chain's CDR3 is CSHKGARGYTF. DNA of the CDR3: TGCAGCCACAAAGGGGCGAGGGGCTACACCTTC.